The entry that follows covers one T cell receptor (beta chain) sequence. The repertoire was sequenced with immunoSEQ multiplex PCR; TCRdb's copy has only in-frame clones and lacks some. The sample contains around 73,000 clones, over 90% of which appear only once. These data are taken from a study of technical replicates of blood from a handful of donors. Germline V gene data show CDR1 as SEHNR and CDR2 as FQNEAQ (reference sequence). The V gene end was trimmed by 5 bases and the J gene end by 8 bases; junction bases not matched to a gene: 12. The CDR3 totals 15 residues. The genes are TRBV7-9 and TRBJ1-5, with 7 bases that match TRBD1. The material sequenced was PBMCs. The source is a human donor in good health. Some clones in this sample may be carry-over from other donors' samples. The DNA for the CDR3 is TGTGCCAGCAGCCAGCAAAGGACAGGAGGGGAGCCCCAGCATTTT. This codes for CASSQQRTGGEPQHF.